Listed below are T cell receptor beta chains from one sample, sequenced in a study of cytomegalovirus exposure and HLA in healthy donors. The repertoire was sequenced with immunoSEQ multiplex PCR; TCRdb's copy has only in-frame clones and lacks some. The sample shows some 170,000 clones, roughly 84% of them seen only once. Sequencing used PBMCs. These receptors were taken from a young man in good health and CMV-seropositive. Both conserved end residues are part of each CDR3.

V: TRBV18
CDR3: CASSPSVARGANYGYTF

V: TRBV5-1
CDR3: CASSRGLADQNIQYF

V: TRBV5-1
CDR3: CASSLELGETQYF

V: TRBV28
CDR3: CASSPRAVRGALFF

V: TRBV27
CDR3: CASSPETGDNYGYTF

V: TRBV6-5
CDR3: CASSRQGYEQYF

V: TRBV28
CDR3: CASSLATGGPYEQYF

V: TRBV7-9
CDR3: CASSLGGQAANEKLFF

V: TRBV28
CDR3: CASSLWGRGYNEQFF

V: TRBV29-1
CDR3: CSVRDGTGELFF

V: TRBV4-1
CDR3: CASSLQGIDTQYF

V: TRBV7-2
CDR3: CASSPEGDTEAFF

V: TRBV11-1
CDR3: CASSSLTGSTDTQYF

V: TRBV7-9
CDR3: CARQGPSGNTGELFF

V: TRBV28
CDR3: CASSLSRGLGTVFDQPQHF

V: TRBV28
CDR3: CASRAGQGYNEQFF

V: TRBV30
CDR3: CAWSVGLASETQYF

V: TRBV5-1
CDR3: CASSNLGGTGGSRGETQYF

V: TRBV28
CDR3: CASSLLDRGSGANVLTF

V: TRBV21-1
CDR3: CASSKGQGWWSYEQYF

V: TRBV7-6
CDR3: CASSSYSGAEAFF

V: TRBV7-9
CDR3: CASSSRRRPQHF

V: TRBV28
CDR3: CASSLPTGGSQPQHF

V: TRBV28
CDR3: CASSSTEGRGNQPQHF

V: TRBV2
CDR3: CASTQDRGGTDTQYF

V: TRBV6-6
CDR3: CASTTGTKSPLHF

V: TRBV19
CDR3: CASSILTGGTEAFF

V: TRBV5-1
CDR3: CASSLGLALSTDTQYF

V: TRBV10-1
CDR3: CASSDRLAGKETQYF

V: TRBV30
CDR3: CAWAPAGTGGNQPQHF

V: TRBV5-4
CDR3: CASSLDIASGHDTQYF

V: TRBV28
CDR3: CASRHPGTGAQPQHF

V: TRBV2
CDR3: CASSIRGNQWPQHF